The 32 T cell receptor beta chains below all came from one sample that was sequenced in a study of vaccination effects on CD4 cells after COVID-19 (dated by TCRdb to 2022 to 2024). Receptor amplification or capture employed the immunoSEQ multiplex PCR assay. TCRdb holds this immuneACCESS table with in-frame rearrangements only. Some clones are missing; in checked studies, unresolved V genes explain under half, and the rest has no known cause. Here the sample has more than 55,000 clones; approximately 72% occur a single time. More than 3.5% of the sample is held by the ten biggest clonotypes. After about 9 days of culture, CD4+ T cells were isolated with the EasySep CD4+ T cell isolation kit. Two doses of either the BNT162b2 or the mRNA-1273 mRNA SARS-CoV-2 vaccine were administered to participants. Their recognized antigens are unknown. Sample: CD4+ T cells from PBMCs cultured without peptide, taken after COVID-19 vaccination. The receptors here all came from a human donor who received a COVID-19 vaccine.

J is TRBJ1-5 and V is TRBV30; no reliable D call. From germline, CDR1 is GTSNPN and CDR2 SVGIG (reference sequence). Trimming cost V 2 bases and J 0 bases, with 5 bases left between them. The CDR3 consists of 13 residues. The CDR3 spells CAWSLTSNQPQHF. In nucleotides, the CDR3 is TGTGCCTGGAGTCTAACTAGCAATCAGCCCCAGCATTTT.

J is TRBJ1-6 and V is TRBV5-4; a possible D gene is TRBD1 (5 bases). The CDR3 runs to 18 residues. Germline CDR1 SGHNT, CDR2 YYREEE (reference sequence). The V and J ends lost 2 bases and 3 bases respectively, with 18 bases between them. Here the CDR3 reads CASSFQPLAGSYNSPLHF. As DNA, the CDR3 is TGTGCCAGCAGCTTTCAGCCCCTCGCAGGGAGCTATAATTCACCCCTCCACTTT.

V gene TRBV19 combines with J gene TRBJ2-6; possibly TRBD2 for D (6 bases). Germline V gene lookup returns CDR1 LNHDA and CDR2 SQIVND (reference sequence). CDR3 length: 18 residues. V lost 2 bases and J lost 0, with 14 bases in between. This CDR3 is CASSIIDGRTSGANVLTF. In nucleotides, the CDR3 is TGTGCCAGTAGTATAATAGACGGGAGAACCTCTGGGGCCAACGTCCTGACTTTC. Full variable domain (remainder filled in from reference TRBV19 and TRBJ2-6): DGGITQSPKYLFRKEGQNVTLSCEQNLNHDAMYWYRQDPGQGLRLIYYSQIVNDFQKGDIAEGYSVSREKKESFPLTVTSAQKNPTAFYLCASSIIDGRTSGANVLTFGAGSRLTVL.

The rearrangement joins TRBV6-2 or TRBV6-3 to TRBJ1-5, with no clear D. This CDR3 has 15 amino acids. CDR1 is MNHEY, CDR2 SVGEGT, per germline. Trimming shortened V by 2 bases and J by 0 bases, and 8 bases separated the two germline ends. CDR3 in amino acids: CASSYGGGSNQPQHF. DNA of the CDR3: TGTGCCAGCAGTTACGGCGGAGGTAGCAATCAGCCCCAGCATTTT.

The chain links TRBV28 to TRBJ2-1, with D hard to call. V was clipped by 2 bases and J by 9 bases, with 14 bases between them. CDR3 length equals 14 residues. The V gene's germline CDR1 is MDHEN and CDR2 SYDVKM. CDR3 DNA: TGTGCCAGCAGTTTACCCCGGGTGGCAAGTGAGCAGTTCTTC. Translation: CASSLPRVASEQFF.

The chain has TRBV30 and TRBJ1-1; no reliable D call. V shed 1 base and J shed 0 bases, with 9 bases lying between them. CDR3 length equals 14 residues. Germline CDR1 is GTSNPN and CDR2 is SVGIG (reference sequence). The CDR3 sequence is CAWSGHAVNTEAFF. The CDR3 coding sequence is TGTGCCTGGAGTGGACACGCTGTGAACACTGAAGCTTTCTTT.

Here the CDR3 reads CASSQESDRNTEAFF. CDR3 nucleotide sequence: TGTGCCAGCAGCCAAGAGTCGGACAGGAACACTGAAGCTTTCTTT. The chain carries TRBV4-2 and TRBJ1-1; possible D gene TRBD1, 6 bases. Germline CDR1 reads LGHNA; CDR2 reads YNFKEQ. The CDR3 consists of 15 residues. Deletions cut 0 bases from V and 1 base from J, with 9 bases between.

V usage is TRBV5-5 and J usage is TRBJ2-5; 9 bases are shared with TRBD1. The CDR3 loop spans 13 amino acids. Trimming removed 5 bases from V and 2 bases from J; junction bases left unmatched: 1. Germline V gene data show CDR1 as SGHKS and CDR2 as YYEKEE (reference sequence). The CDR3 DNA reads TGTGCCAGCAGGGGGACAGGGCAAGAGACCCAGTACTTC. Protein: CASRGTGQETQYF.

J is TRBJ2-3 and V is TRBV5-6; 8 positions match TRBD2. CDR3 length equals 16 residues. Germline V gene sequence: CDR1 SGHDT, CDR2 YYEEEE. V gave up 4 bases and J gave up 4 bases; unmatched junction bases: 11. CDR3 residues: CASSLRTSLGADTQYF. CDR3 sequence (DNA): TGTGCCAGCAGCCTCAGGACTAGCCTAGGGGCAGATACGCAGTATTTT.

The chain couples TRBV3-1 (or the pseudogene TRBV3-2) to TRBJ2-3, with 9 bases aligning to TRBD2. Trimming cost V 1 base and J 4 bases; bases outside gene matches: 6. The germline V gene has CDR1 LGHDT and CDR2 YNNKEL (reference sequence). This CDR3 region has 16 residues. This chain's CDR3 is CASSQVAGGLSDTQYF. The CDR3 coding sequence is TGTGCCAGCAGCCAAGTGGCGGGGGGGCTCTCAGATACGCAGTATTTT.

J is TRBJ1-2 and V is TRBV5-5; TRBD1 aligns across 8 bases. Germline V gene data show CDR1 as SGHKS and CDR2 as YYEKEE (reference sequence). V lost 1 base, J lost 4 bases, and 6 bases stayed unmatched. This CDR3 comprises 15 residues. This CDR3 is CASSLSGQGGYGYTF. CDR3 bases: TGTGCCAGCAGCTTGAGTGGACAGGGAGGCTATGGCTACACCTTC.

The CDR3 region is CASSLDRGWNYGYTF. The DNA for the CDR3 is TGTGCCAGCAGCTTAGACCGTGGATGGAACTATGGCTACACCTTC. The gene calls are TRBV7-2 and TRBJ1-2; no definite D call. The CDR3 covers 15 residues. Germline V gene lookup returns CDR1 SGHTA and CDR2 FQGNSA. Trimming took 1 base from V and 2 from J, leaving 11 bases between them.

This chain links TRBV19 with TRBJ2-1; the match to TRBD2 covers 12 bases. The ends lost 4 bases at V and 7 bases at J; junction bases unmatched: 5. The CDR3 is 15 amino acids. Germline CDR1 is LNHDA and CDR2 is SQIVND (reference sequence). CDR3 sequence (DNA): TGTGCCAGTAGTACCCTAGCGGGAGGGCCTAATGAGCAGTTCTTC. As protein: CASSTLAGGPNEQFF.

The chain couples TRBV4-1 to TRBJ1-5, with D perhaps TRBD1 (5 bases). CDR3 length: 16 residues. Germline V gives CDR1 MGHRA, CDR2 YSYEKL. Trimming removed 1 base from V and 4 bases from J, with 14 bases in between. In nucleotides, the CDR3 is TGCGCCAGCAGCCAAGGGGGCACCCAGGAGAATCAGCCCCAGCATTTT. It translates to CASSQGGTQENQPQHF.

This clone was observed once. The chain couples TRBV4-2 to TRBJ2-7; TRBD2 agrees at 13 bases. Germline V gene lookup returns CDR1 LGHNA and CDR2 YNFKEQ. The trim removed 4 bases at V and 2 bases at J, leaving 8 bases unmatched. The CDR3 covers 17 residues. The CDR3 bases are TGTGCCAGCAGCCGACCTTCGACTAGCGGGGGGACCTACGAGCAGTACTTC. Residues: CASSRPSTSGGTYEQYF.

The chain recombines TRBV4-1 with TRBJ2-7, with 14 bases matching TRBD2. Germline CDR1 is MGHRA and CDR2 is YSYEKL. The CDR3 has 16 residues. Trimming at V came to 4 bases and at J to 1 base, leaving 3 bases not matched to a gene. CDR3 in DNA: TGCGCCAGCAGCCGAGGACTAGCGGGGGGTTCCTACGAGCAGTACTTC. It is translated as CASSRGLAGGSYEQYF.

This clone was counted only a few times. The chain is built from TRBV11-2 and TRBJ1-1; the match to TRBD1 covers 7 bases. V dropped 5 bases and J dropped 1; count of bases not matched to a gene: 7. The CDR3 consists of 15 residues. Germline V lookup: CDR1 SGHAT, CDR2 FQNNGV. The CDR3 bases are TGTGCCAGCAGCATCACAGGGGCCTCGAACACTGAAGCTTTCTTT. It encodes CASSITGASNTEAFF.

J is TRBJ1-6 and V is TRBV7-2, with D tentatively TRBD1 (5 bases). This CDR3 has 13 residues. With 5 bases removed from V and 6 bases from J, the gap between germline ends came to 8 bases. Germline V gene lookup returns CDR1 SGHTA and CDR2 FQGNSA. The CDR3 DNA reads as TGTGCCAGCAGCCCGGGACTTAATTCACCCCTCCACTTT. Protein product: CASSPGLNSPLHF.

The rearrangement uses TRBV12-3 or TRBV12-4 and TRBJ2-7, with D perhaps matching TRBD1 (5 bases). The CDR3 spans 13 residues. Between the trimmed V and J ends, which lost 6 bases and 5 bases, there was a span of 14 bases. The CDR3, as DNA: TGTGCCAGCAGCACGGGCAGGGCTAACGAGCAGTACTTC. Its protein is CASSTGRANEQYF.

This sequence joins TRBV11-2 and TRBJ1-2, with a tentative D call TRBD1 (5 bases). Germline assignment: CDR1 SGHAT and CDR2 FQNNGV. The CDR3 contains 13 residues. V was shortened by 5 bases and J by 1 base, with 8 bases between the two germline ends. The CDR3: CASSGGFNYGYTF. The CDR3 bases are TGTGCCAGCAGCGGGGGTTTTAACTATGGCTACACCTTC.

CDR3 sequence (DNA): TGCAGCGTTTTCCGGACAGGGATTAGCACTGAAGCTTTCTTT. Translating gives CSVFRTGISTEAFF. J is TRBJ1-1 and V is TRBV29-1; 8 bases agree with TRBD1. Germline values: CDR1 SQVTM, CDR2 ANQGSEA. This CDR3 has 14 amino acids. V lost 5 bases to trimming and J lost 4 bases; unmatched junction nucleotides: 9.

This sequence joins TRBV5-4 and TRBJ1-6, with a tentative D call TRBD1 (6 bases). The CDR3 length is 16 residues. CDR1 is SGHNT, CDR2 YYREEE, per germline (reference sequence). With 0 bases removed from V and 7 bases from J, the gap between germline ends came to 14 bases. CDR3 coding DNA: TGTGCCAGCAGCTTGGTAGGGGGGGGAAAAAATTCACCCCTCCACTTT. This encodes CASSLVGGGKNSPLHF.

The chain links TRBV7-6 to TRBJ2-7; D may be TRBD2 (6 bases). Trimming stripped 5 bases from V and 5 bases from J, with 22 bases between. CDR1 and CDR2 from the germline V gene are SGHVS and FNYEAQ. The CDR3 extends over 16 amino acids. For the CDR3, the DNA is TGTGCCAGCAGCCAAAGGGGCGGGACGGGGGTCCACGAGCAGTACTTC. This translates into CASSQRGGTGVHEQYF.

V and J are TRBV29-1 and TRBJ2-3; 10 bases map to TRBD2. CDR1 and CDR2 from the germline V gene are SQVTM and ANQGSEA. V shed 7 bases, J shed 9 bases, and the junction held 19 bases outside the gene matches. This CDR3 has 16 residues. In DNA, the CDR3 is TGCAGCGCAGCGGGGGGGCACAGATATCCCCGACCCACGCAGTATTTT. It is translated as CSAAGGHRYPRPTQYF.

The count of this clone is one. The chain links TRBV25-1 to TRBJ1-2, with TRBD1 matching 9 bases. CDR3 size: 16 residues. V was pared by 1 base and J by 8 bases, with 11 bases of the junction left unmatched. Germline assignment: CDR1 MGHDK and CDR2 SYGVNS. CDR3 residues: CASSESLIQGAQGYTF. The CDR3, as DNA: TGTGCCAGCAGTGAATCCCTTATACAGGGGGCGCAGGGCTACACCTTC.

The chain couples TRBV2 to TRBJ1-5, with TRBD1 as a possible D gene (5 bases). V lost 6 bases to trimming and J lost 9 bases, with 15 bases between them. This CDR3 spans 13 amino acids. CDR1 and CDR2 (germline): SNHLY, FYNNEI. The CDR3 loop is CASSNEGKGPQHF. CDR3 sequence (DNA): TGTGCCAGCAGCAACGAGGGGAAGGGGCCCCAGCATTTT.

V is TRBV4-1 and J is TRBJ2-2; D call uncertain. The germline V gene has CDR1 MGHRA and CDR2 YSYEKL. CDR3 length: 15 residues. V lost 3 bases, J lost 0 bases, and 8 bases lay in between. This CDR3 is CASSQQGTNTGELFF. The CDR3 region has the DNA TGCGCCAGCAGCCAGCAAGGAACGAACACCGGGGAGCTGTTTTTT.

This chain links TRBV5-4 with TRBJ2-2, with TRBD1 as a possible D gene (6 bases). The CDR3 loop spans 17 amino acids. The germline gives CDR1 SGHNT, CDR2 YYREEE (reference sequence). V was trimmed by 3 bases and J by 1 base, leaving 16 bases between them. In DNA form, the CDR3 reads TGTGCCAGCAGCTCGCAGGGGCCTAACCTGAACACCGGGGAGCTGTTTTTT. Its translation is CASSSQGPNLNTGELFF.

Only a few counts were recorded for this clone. The chain combines TRBV7-2 with TRBJ1-1; D is ambiguous. V lost 10 bases to trimming and J lost 0 bases, with 12 bases between them. The CDR3 extends over 13 amino acids. In germline, CDR1 is SGHTA, CDR2 FQGNSA. The CDR3 sequence is CATAAGMNTEAFF. CDR3 nucleotide sequence: TGTGCCACCGCCGCGGGGATGAACACTGAAGCTTTCTTT.

This clone showed up just a few times. J is TRBJ2-2 and V is TRBV10-3, with D maybe TRBD2 (6 bases). Germline lookup yields CDR1 ENHRY and CDR2 SYGVKD. CDR3 length: 14 residues. Trimming left V 6 bases short and J 2 bases short, with 10 bases between. The CDR3 sequence: CAIRPGLNTGELFF. CDR3 in DNA: TGTGCCATCAGGCCGGGACTTAACACCGGGGAGCTGTTTTTT.

This clone has only a few counts. The rearrangement joins TRBV6-5 to TRBJ1-2; 7 bases match TRBD1. Germline V gene data show CDR1 as MNHEY and CDR2 as SVGAGI. V was pared by 6 bases and J by 4 bases, with 8 bases of the junction left unmatched. The CDR3 is 14 amino acids. In DNA, the CDR3 is TGTGCCAGCAGCCCCCGGACAGGTGGCTATGGCTACACCTTC. Residues: CASSPRTGGYGYTF.

The rearrangement uses TRBV3-1 (or the pseudogene TRBV3-2) and TRBJ1-2; D gene ambiguous. The CDR3 spans 13 residues. The germline V gene has CDR1 LGHDT and CDR2 YNNKEL (reference sequence). V lost 5 bases, J lost 2 bases, and 9 bases lay in between. CDR3 coding DNA: TGTGCCAGCAGCTTACAGAGAAACTATGGCTACACCTTC. Protein sequence: CASSLQRNYGYTF.